This TCR beta chain is drawn from a study of T cell responses to AZD1222 COVID-19 vaccine. Findings and limits, study-wide: Regions 160-218 and 743-854 dominated among vaccine-associated CD4 TCRs spanning spike. Without day 14 samples, only post-peak T cell repertoires were studied.

Produced via immunoSEQ multiplex PCR; TCRdb's table is partial and in-frame only. The sample comprises 45,000 to 70,000 clones, around 90% of which are singletons, and about 14% rests with the top ten. The CDR3 is made up of 13 amino acids. The V and J ends lost 4 bases and 0 bases respectively, with 6 bases between them. The V gene's germline CDR1 is LGHNA and CDR2 YNFKEQ. About this clone itself: Its antigen is undetermined.

The material sequenced was peripheral blood, taken 28 days after the second AZD1222 dose. The chain uses TRBV4-2 and TRBJ1-2; no firm D call. The clonotype originates from an adult who received the AZD1222 COVID-19 vaccine. This CDR3 is CASSPSTNYGYTF. For the CDR3, the DNA is TGTGCCAGCAGCCCCTCGACTAACTATGGCTACACCTTC.